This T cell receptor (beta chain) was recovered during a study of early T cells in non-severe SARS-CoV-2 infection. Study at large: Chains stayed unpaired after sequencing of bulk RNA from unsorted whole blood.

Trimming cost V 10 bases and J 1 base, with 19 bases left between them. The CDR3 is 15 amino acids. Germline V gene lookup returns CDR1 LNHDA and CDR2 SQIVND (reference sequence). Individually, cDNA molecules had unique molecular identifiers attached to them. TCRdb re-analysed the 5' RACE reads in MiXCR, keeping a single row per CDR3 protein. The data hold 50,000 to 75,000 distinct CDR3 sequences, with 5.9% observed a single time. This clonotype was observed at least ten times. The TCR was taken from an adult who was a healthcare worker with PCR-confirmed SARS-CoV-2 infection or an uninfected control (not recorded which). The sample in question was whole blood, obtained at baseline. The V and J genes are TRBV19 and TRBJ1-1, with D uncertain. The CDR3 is CAISTRRLGNTEAFF. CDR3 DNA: TGTGCCATCTCGACACGGAGGCTGGGGAACACTGAAGCTTTCTTT.